The 30 T cell receptor beta chains listed next were all sequenced from one sample in a study of CD8+ T cells in alopecia areata. After isolation, RNA underwent reverse transcription to generate cDNA as the sequencing template. This table comes from immunoSEQ multiplex PCR, and its TCRdb copy is limited to in-frame clones, with some not included. This repertoire lists 270,000 or so clones without singletons; 1.2% sits in the top ten. Using CD4, CD8alpha, NKG2D, NKG2ACE and other markers, pooled cutaneous lymph node cells were sorted. The sequenced sample was CD4+ T cells sorted from a lymph node. The receptor set was obtained from a C3H/HeJ mouse with alopecia areata. MHC haplotype of the mouse line: H2-k.

A remark on this clone: Mouse names are used for the genes. The missing CDR3 end, 3 residues past where the read stops, is filled in from the germline J gene. V gene TRBV31 combines with J gene TRBJ1-6, with D unclear. TRBJ1-6 is marked as an open reading frame, function uncertain. This CDR3 is built from 11 residues. Trimming took off 4 bases at V and 5 bases at J, with 3 bases between the two ends. Germline CDR1 GKSSPN, CDR2 SITVG. The CDR3 loop reads CAWTDNSPLYF. The CDR3 bases that were read are TGTGCCTGGACAGATAATTCGCCC.

The sample holds a few counts of this clone. Gene names and germline refer to mouse. The chain's CDR3 is CASSGWGDYTF. Incomplete CDR3 DNA: TGTGCCAGCAGTGGCTGGGGC. V usage is TRBV13-1 and J usage is TRBJ1-2, with no clear D. The CDR3 end lies 4 residues beyond the end of the read and is filled in from the germline J gene. The CDR3 sequence is 11 residues long. Germline V gives CDR1 NSHNY, CDR2 SYGAGN.

This clone was counted between two and nine times. Germline and genes: mouse. The CDR3 here is CASSERDRGRAETLYF. The part of the CDR3 DNA that was read is TGTGCCAGCAGTGAGAGGGACAGGGGAAGGGCAGAA. J is TRBJ2-3 and V is TRBV13-1; 10 bases match TRBD1. The sequenced fragment ends 4 residues before the CDR3 boundary, so the rest is inferred from the germline J gene. The CDR3 is made up of 16 amino acids. Per the germline V gene, CDR1 is NSHNY and CDR2 is SYGAGN. Germline trimming cut 2 bases from V and 3 bases from J; bases unmatched to any gene: 6.

Comment on this clone: The gene names here belong to mouse. The CDR3 end lies 4 residues beyond the end of the read and is filled in from the germline J gene. The V and J genes are TRBV13-2 and TRBJ2-3, with 9 bases lining up with TRBD2. V was clipped by 0 bases and J by 1 base; unmatched bases: 6. Germline CDR1 reads NNHNN; CDR2 reads SYGAGS (reference sequence). CDR3 length: 17 residues. The covered CDR3 bases are TGTGCCAGCGGTGATGCCTTGGGGGGGCGCCGTGCAGAA. This sequence encodes CASGDALGGRRAE. The whole CDR3 is CASGDALGGRRAETLYF.

This clone was observed a few times. Gene names are mouse gene names. The CDR3 is cut off 4 residues early in the read; its end comes from the germline J gene. This same CDR3 is encoded by further DNA sequences in the sample. This chain links TRBV1 with TRBJ1-1; 8 nucleotides align to TRBD1. Trimming removed 0 bases from V and 2 bases from J; junction bases left unmatched: 5. Germline assignment: CDR1 NSQYPW and CDR2 LRSPGD (reference sequence). CDR3 length equals 16 residues. CDR3 residues: CTCSADPGQGNTEVFF. The sequenced CDR3 bases are TGCACCTGCAGTGCAGATCCCGGACAGGGTAACACA. Using reference TRBV1 and TRBJ1-1 for the parts outside the CDR3, the full variable domain is VTLLEQNPRWRLVPRGQAVNLRCILKNSQYPWMSWYQQDLQKQLQWLFTLRSPGDKEVKSLPGADYLATRVTDTELRLQVANMSQGRTLYCTCSADPGQGNTEVFFGKGTRLTVV.

With regard to this clone: Genes and germline are mouse. The DNA ends 4 residues before the CDR3 does, and the rest of the CDR3 is filled in from the germline J gene. The chain uses TRBV1 and TRBJ2-1; 10 bases are shared with TRBD2. CDR1 NSQYPW and CDR2 LRSPGD come from the germline V gene (reference sequence). CDR3 size: 18 residues. Partial CDR3 DNA: TGCACCTGCAGTGCAGATCCCCCGACTGGGGGGAGAGGAGCT. Its protein product is CTCSADPPTGGRGA. The CDR3, in full, reads CTCSADPPTGGRGAEQFF.

On this clone: Gene names and germline refer to mouse. The CDR3 extends 4 residues past the end of the read, so its final part is completed from the germline J gene. Other nucleotide sequences in the sample specify the same CDR3. The chain has TRBV19 and TRBJ2-7, with a possible D match to TRBD1 (5 bases). This CDR3 has 12 amino acids. CDR1 FNHDT and CDR2 SITEND come from the germline V gene (reference sequence). The sequenced CDR3 bases are TGTGCCAGCAGTATCGGCAGGGAT. This translates into CASSIGRD. The whole CDR3 reads CASSIGRDEQYF.

This clone has only a few counts. The gene names here belong to mouse. Read sequence stops 4 residues before the CDR3 end, and the germline J gene provides the missing end. Other DNA sequences in this specimen translate into the identical CDR3. The chain uses TRBV4 and TRBJ2-4; TRBD2 matches 7 bases. In germline, CDR1 is LGHDT, CDR2 YNNKQL (reference sequence). V lost 4 bases to trimming and J lost 0 bases; unmatched junction nucleotides: 1. This CDR3 spans 14 amino acids. This chain's CDR3 is CASSSWGSQNTLYF. Incomplete CDR3 DNA: TGTGCCAGCAGCTCCTGGGGGAGTCAAAAC.

This clone was seen a few times. The DNA is omitted, as the CDR3 cannot be located on it reliably, and the CDR3 follows TCRdb's listing. Gene labels here are mouse ones. The chain recombines TRBV23 with TRBJ2-3; the table's D call TRBD1 went unverified against the DNA. CDR1 and CDR2 from the germline V gene are KGHTA and FQNQQP. The CDR3 is 16 amino acids in total, end residues counted. CDR3 loop: CAPAVNGRRGAETLYF.

This clone was detected a few times. Gene names and germline match the mouse. The read terminates 4 residues before the CDR3 end, so the remaining end is supplied by the germline J gene. The chain has TRBV1 and TRBJ2-7; 12 bases fit TRBD1. The CDR3 totals 14 residues. Germline V gives CDR1 NSQYPW, CDR2 LRSPGD (reference sequence). The covered CDR3 bases are TGCACCTGCAGTGGGGGACAGGGGGCTAAT. Its protein product is CTCSGGQGAN. The CDR3, in full, reads CTCSGGQGANEQYF.

This clone was detected only a few times. Gene names are mouse gene names. The CDR3 goes on 4 residues after the read ends, and that part is filled in from the germline J gene. V and J are TRBV19 and TRBJ2-2, with 8 bases aligning to TRBD2. Germline V CDR1 and CDR2: FNHDT, SITEND (reference sequence). The CDR3 is 17 amino acids. J lost 0 bases, V lost 0 bases, and 4 bases had no gene match. The CDR3 loop reads CASSIALGGANTGQLYF. CDR3 DNA (partial): TGTGCCAGCAGTATAGCTCTGGGGGGTGCAAACACCGGG.

This clone occurred a few times. Gene and germline names: mouse. With the read ending 4 residues before the CDR3 end, the germline J gene is used to fill in that end. The rearrangement uses TRBV1 and TRBJ2-7, with TRBD2 matching over 11 bases. The CDR3 is 14 amino acids. Germline-derived CDR1 and CDR2 are NSQYPW and LRSPGD (reference sequence). The CDR3 here is CTCSEGLGVDEQYF. The CDR3 DNA, read in part, is TGCACCTGCAGTGAGGGACTGGGGGTGGAT.

Of note for this clone: The gene names here belong to mouse. The read gets to within 3 residues of the CDR3 end, and the germline J gene fills in the rest. This rearrangement joins TRBV1 to TRBJ1-6, with 9 bases fitting TRBD1. TRBJ1-6 is labeled an ORF, and its function is uncertain. V trimming: 6 bases; J trimming: 7 bases; junction bases outside the gene matches: 7. The CDR3 has 15 residues. Germline V gives CDR1 NSQYPW, CDR2 LRSPGD (reference sequence). The CDR3 loop reads CTCRAGTGRNSPLYF. The sequenced CDR3 bases are TGCACCTGCAGGGCGGGGACAGGGCGCAATTCGCCC.

This clone was picked up a small number of times. The gene names given are mouse names. The CDR3 end lies 4 residues beyond the end of the read and is filled in from the germline J gene. The same CDR3 also results from other DNA sequences found in this sample. The genes are TRBV13-3 and TRBJ2-7; TRBD2 aligns across 9 bases. Germline CDR1 is NNHDY and CDR2 is SYVADS. This CDR3 comprises 14 residues. J lost 3 bases, V lost 2 bases, and 3 bases had no gene match. The sequenced part of the CDR3 DNA is TGTGCCAGCAGTGAAAGACTGGGGGACTAT. Encoded protein: CASSERLGDY. The complete CDR3 reads CASSERLGDYEQYF.

Notes on this clone: The gene names given are mouse names. The read comes to an end 4 residues before the CDR3 does, leaving the germline J gene to fill in the end. The chain recombines TRBV13-2 with TRBJ2-2, with 9 bases aligning to TRBD1. The CDR3 runs to 15 residues. The V segment lost 3 bases and the J segment 5 bases; nucleotides outside the gene matches: 5. Germline CDR1 NNHNN, CDR2 SYGAGS (reference sequence). The covered CDR3 bases are TGTGCCAGCGGTGTACAGGGGGCGCGTACCGGG. The encoded protein is CASGVQGARTG. The full CDR3 protein is CASGVQGARTGQLYF.

To note about this clone: Mouse gene names apply. The read halts 3 residues ahead of the CDR3 end, with the missing end drawn from the germline J gene. V gene TRBV19 combines with J gene TRBJ1-6; the D gene is possibly TRBD1 (5 bases). TRBJ1-6 is noted as an ORF with a role that remains uncertain. The germline V and J ends were trimmed by 1 base and 7 bases, with 9 bases remaining between them. Germline CDR1 FNHDT, CDR2 SITEND (reference sequence). The CDR3 sequence is 14 residues long. CDR3 sequence: CASSIRRQNSPLYF. The part of the CDR3 DNA that was read is TGTGCCAGCAGTATACGAAGACAGAATTCGCCC.

This clone was counted between two and nine times. Germline and genes here are mouse. Read data end 4 residues before the CDR3 end; the end is taken from the germline J gene. The chain employs TRBV13-3 and TRBJ1-1; 9 nucleotides agree with TRBD1. The CDR3 has 14 amino acids. The J segment lost 0 bases and the V segment lost 6 bases, leaving 3 bases of the junction unmatched. CDR1 NNHDY and CDR2 SYVADS come from the germline V gene. The sequenced part of the CDR3 DNA is TGTGCCAGCAAGGGACAGGGTGCAAACACA. The encoded protein is CASKGQGANT. The CDR3 in full is CASKGQGANTEVFF.

Note on this clone: Germline and genes: mouse. The CDR3 end is not reached by the read, which stops 4 residues before it; the germline J gene fills it in. Other DNA sequences of this sample code for an identical CDR3. This chain joins TRBV19 and TRBJ2-4; the D gene is possibly TRBD2 (6 bases). Germline V gene sequence: CDR1 FNHDT, CDR2 SITEND (reference sequence). The CDR3 is 14 residues long. Trimming stripped 4 bases from V and 0 bases from J, with 9 bases between. The sequenced CDR3 bases are TGTGCCAGCAGTCGGACTGCTAGTCAAAAC. This sequence encodes CASSRTASQN. The full CDR3 sequence reads CASSRTASQNTLYF. Combining the CDR3 with reference TRBV19 and TRBJ2-4 gives the whole variable domain GGIITQTPKFLIGQEGQKLTLKCQQNFNHDTMYWYRQDSGKGLRLIYYSITENDLQKGDLSEGYDASREKKSSFSLTVTSAQKNEMAVFLCASSRTASQNTLYFGAGTRLSVL.

About this clone: Here the gene names and germline are mouse. The read terminates 4 residues ahead of where the CDR3 ends, so the germline J gene completes it. The rearrangement uses TRBV13-3 and TRBJ2-5; D unresolved. Trimming took off 3 bases at V and 2 bases at J, with 10 bases between the two ends. CDR1 and CDR2 from the germline V gene are NNHDY and SYVADS. The CDR3 contains 14 residues. Here the CDR3 reads CASSGRHIQDTQYF. CDR3 bases read: TGTGCCAGCAGTGGGAGACATATCCAAGAC.

The sample holds many counts of this clone. Any gene name here is a mouse gene name. In the same sample, other DNA sequences code for this CDR3. CDR3 sequence: CASSDRGNYAEQFF. Incomplete CDR3 DNA: TGTGCCAGCAGTGATAGGGGTAACTATGCT. V usage is TRBV13-1 and J usage is TRBJ2-1, with D possibly matching TRBD1 (5 bases). Read sequence stops 4 residues before the CDR3 end, and the germline J gene provides the missing end. Per germline, CDR1 NSHNY and CDR2 SYGAGN. Trimming took 1 base from V and 0 from J, leaving 5 bases between them. The CDR3 length is 14 residues.

Comment on this clone: Genes and germline are mouse. The read finishes 4 residues shy of the CDR3 end, and the germline J gene is used to complete it. This chain connects TRBV31 to TRBJ2-5; 8 bases are shared with TRBD1. Germline loops: CDR1 GKSSPN, CDR2 SITVG. The CDR3 is made up of 15 amino acids. V lost 0 bases and J lost 1; bases outside the gene matches: 3. CDR3 DNA, as far as it was read: TGTGCCTGGAGTCTAGCAGGGGGCGACCAAGAC. Translation: CAWSLAGGDQD. The whole CDR3 protein is CAWSLAGGDQDTQYF.

This clone was detected a few times. Gene labels here are mouse ones. The DNA ends 4 residues before the CDR3 does, and the rest of the CDR3 is filled in from the germline J gene. The gene calls are TRBV17 and TRBJ2-7, with TRBD1 identical over 9 bases. The CDR3 totals 16 residues. Germline CDR1 is MNHDT and CDR2 is YYDKIL. CDR3 residues: CASSRGLRDRVYEQYF. The DNA read from the CDR3 is TGTGCTAGCAGTAGAGGTCTCCGGGACAGGGTGTAT.

This clone was observed a few times. This may arise from a read error, as a much more abundant clone is one base away. The genes and germline here are from mouse. The read gets to within 4 residues of the CDR3 end, and the germline J gene fills in the rest. The chain carries TRBV5 and TRBJ2-5; a possible D gene is TRBD2 (7 bases). Germline CDR1 reads LGHNA; CDR2 reads YNLKQL (reference sequence). This CDR3 is built from 16 residues. V lost 0 bases, J lost 0 bases, and 10 bases lay in between. The CDR3 spells CASSQDWGLNQDTQYF. Partial CDR3 DNA: TGTGCCAGCAGCCAAGACTGGGGGCTTAACCAAGAC.

This clone was seen more than once but under ten times. Germline and genes here are mouse. Incomplete CDR3 DNA: TGTGCCAGCAGTACGACAGTTGCAAACTCC. Protein sequence: CASSTTVANS. The whole CDR3 sequence reads CASSTTVANSDYTF. The chain links TRBV19 to TRBJ1-2; D perhaps matches TRBD1 (5 bases). The read gets to within 4 residues of the CDR3 end, and the germline J gene fills in the rest. The CDR3 consists of 14 residues. CDR1 and CDR2 (germline): FNHDT, SITEND (reference sequence). Trimming pared 3 bases from V and 0 bases from J, leaving 9 bases between.

As to this clone: These gene names are mouse names. The CDR3 goes on 4 residues after the read ends, and that part is filled in from the germline J gene. Within the sample, other DNA sequences also encode this same CDR3. The rearrangement joins TRBV13-3 to TRBJ2-1; D is perhaps TRBD2 (6 bases). Germline CDR1 NNHDY, CDR2 SYVADS. The CDR3 consists of 14 residues. V lost 3 bases and J lost 0, with 7 bases in between. The CDR3 reads CASSGWGNYAEQFF. The covered CDR3 bases are TGTGCCAGCAGTGGCTGGGGTAACTATGCT.

As regards this clone: Gene names denote mouse genes. Read coverage stops 4 residues before the CDR3 terminus; the germline J gene supplies the remainder. Different DNA sequences within this sample yield the same CDR3. The V call is TRBV5, the J call TRBJ2-1; 8 bases map to TRBD2. Germline V gene sequence: CDR1 LGHNA, CDR2 YNLKQL (reference sequence). This CDR3 contains 15 residues. Trimming removed 0 bases from V and 5 bases from J; junction bases left unmatched: 3. CDR3 bases read: TGTGCCAGCAGCCAAGATTGGGGGGGGGATGCT. It codes for CASSQDWGGDA. The whole CDR3 sequence is CASSQDWGGDAEQFF.

This clone has ten or more counts. The gene names given are mouse names. The CDR3 is cut off 4 residues early in the read; its end comes from the germline J gene. The chain links TRBV1 to TRBJ1-2; a weak D match, TRBD1 (6 bases). Germline V lookup: CDR1 NSQYPW, CDR2 LRSPGD (reference sequence). This CDR3 comprises 14 residues. The DNA read from the CDR3 is TGCACCTGCAGTGCAGGGTGGGGGGCGCTC. It specifies CTCSAGWGAL. The CDR3 in its entirety is CTCSAGWGALDYTF. The full variable domain, with the rest looked up from reference TRBV1 and TRBJ1-2, is VTLLEQNPRWRLVPRGQAVNLRCILKNSQYPWMSWYQQDLQKQLQWLFTLRSPGDKEVKSLPGADYLATRVTDTELRLQVANMSQGRTLYCTCSAGWGALDYTFGSGTRLLVI.

In regard to this clone: Since a much larger clone is just one base distant, this may be a read error. Mouse names are used for the genes. Here the CDR3 reads CTCSAGYSAETLYF. CDR3 DNA, as far as it was read: TGCACCTGCAGTGCAGGGTATAGTGCAGAA. This rearrangement joins TRBV1 to TRBJ2-3; D unclear. The sequenced fragment ends 4 residues before the CDR3 boundary, so the rest is inferred from the germline J gene. This CDR3 is built from 14 residues. V was trimmed by 1 base and J by 0 bases, leaving 5 bases between them. CDR1 and CDR2 (germline): NSQYPW, LRSPGD (reference sequence).

This clone was picked up a small number of times. Gene and germline names: mouse. The CDR3 spells CASSEMRGTGGDEQYF. The CDR3 DNA, read in part, is TGTGCCAGCAGTGAGATGCGTGGGACTGGGGGGGAT. The genes are TRBV13-3 and TRBJ2-7; TRBD2 matches at 13 bases. Read data end 4 residues before the CDR3 end; the end is taken from the germline J gene. Germline V CDR1 and CDR2: NNHDY, SYVADS. CDR3 length: 16 amino acids.

This clone was counted between two and nine times. Gene names refer to mouse genes. The read ends 4 residues early relative to the CDR3; the germline J gene fills the gap. The chain employs TRBV1 and TRBJ1-2, with D possibly being TRBD1 (5 bases). The CDR3 runs to 14 residues. Germline lookup yields CDR1 NSQYPW and CDR2 LRSPGD (reference sequence). Trimming took 3 bases from V and 4 from J, leaving 12 bases between them. The sequenced part of the CDR3 DNA is TGCACCTGCAGTGCCCCCGGGGGGGGCTCC. This codes for CTCSAPGGGS. The CDR3 in full is CTCSAPGGGSDYTF.